What follows is one TCR beta chain and its context. This clone's antigen is unknown. No per-base quality is available; no much larger clone lies one base away. The germline V gene (reference sequence) yields DFQATT for CDR1 and SNEGSKA for CDR2. After removal of 3 bases from V and 6 bases from J, the junction retains 7 bases not matched to a gene. Inclusive of the bounding cysteine and phenylalanine, the CDR3 is 15 residues long. Of all the DNA, just the CDR3 is kept, 45 bases in frame from base 1. Library prep was done by 5' RACE. Sequencing relied on an Illumina HiSeq 2500. The second PCR ran for roughly 7 to 12 cycles and used a J-beta primer mix along with a sample-barcoded 5' primer. A unique molecular identifier was introduced onto each TCR beta cDNA molecule by a template-switch 5' adaptor carrying 12 random nucleotides. Each sample yielded at least 3 million CDR3-containing paired-end reads. All of the RNA was converted into first-strand cDNA using the Mint cDNA synthesis kit, with a TRBC-specific oligonucleotide serving as the primer. All cDNA was treated with uracil-DNA glycosylase and then went through a first 18-cycle PCR with the universal primers M1SS and BC2_uni_R. Per the authors' processing: Each sample was normalized by randomly selecting 1 million high-quality reads, each carrying a distinct molecular identifier. Instead of being binned into consensus sequences, reads with shared molecular identifiers were discarded. CDR3 identification, clonotype clustering and error correction used MiTCR with a Q25 quality threshold and the strictest error-elimination algorithm. A nonparametric unseen species model with Euler transformation was used to estimate a lower bound on total TCR beta diversity. TCRdb handled the public reads itself, with Q25 trimming in fastp and clone calling in MiXCR, and kept productive beta chains. Every entry covers one CDR3 protein and lists the most common genes and DNA from its rows. TCRdb assigned the V and J calls; the authors' analysis was not used. The sample data list hundreds of thousands of distinct CDR3 sequences, and more than 40% of these were observed just once. The ten biggest clones cover 20% to 25% of the sample.

This sample was taken from a study of blood T cells in healthy people across ages (dated by TCRdb to the mid-2010s). Looking at the study overall: Template switching captured roughly one uniquely barcoded TCR beta cDNA molecule per two T cells in model experiments. Age-related changes in TCR beta repertoire diversity were measured in the study by deep sequencing normalized with unique cDNA molecular identifiers. The donors were divided into four age groups: young (average around 15 years), middle-aged (about 39), aged (about 60) and long-lived (about 84). To avoid experimental bias, donors of different ages were randomly spread across the sequencing lanes. The study analyzed two additional independent replicas of 1 million unique cDNA reads from the same blood draw for two donors, one aged 18 to 30 and one aged 80 or older. Broad study findings and their caveats: Because the CMV infection status of the donors was unknown, age-related changes in expanded clonotypes may potentially have been confounded. Compared with the aged group, the long-lived group had more naive CD4+ T cells, fewer expanded clones and increased TCR diversity, a pattern suggesting age selection. Because profiling used bulk unsorted PBMCs, naive and antigen-experienced compartments could not be compared conclusively. Observed TCR beta diversity correlated strongly with the percentage of naive T cells measured by flow cytometry. Observed TCR beta diversity per million T cells fell roughly linearly with age, and a significant reduction was already apparent by age around 40. Estimates of total diversity based on one million sequenced T cells were considered lower bounds and underestimates.

Systemically healthy Caucasian individuals from Russia, 39 in total and aged about 6 to 95 years, were included as donors. Around 10 milliliters of peripheral blood were collected from each donor into EDTA-treated Vacutainer tubes. PBMCs were isolated by Ficoll-Paque density-gradient centrifugation, with at least 7 million obtained per sample. Trizol reagent was used to extract total RNA from the PBMCs, yielding at least 5 micrograms per sample. Naive CD45RAhigh/CD27high T cell percentages were measured by flow cytometry on a PBMC aliquot from every donor. The clonotype was recovered from a woman aged 55-69 years in good health. The sample was blood. The rearranged segments are TRBV20-1 and TRBJ2-2; 10 of the junction bases match TRBD2. In nucleotides, the sequence is TGCAGTGCTAGTCCCCTAGCGGGAGTTTCCGGGGAGCTGTTTTTT. Its protein is CSASPLAGVSGELFF.